The clone carrying this T cell receptor (beta chain) was found many times. These data come from a study of T cell repertoires in cytomegalovirus infection. About the research overall: A matching HLA type, together with CMV infection, was signaled by public TCR beta signatures.

TCRdb re-derived calls from the reads in MiXCR, one entry per CDR3 protein. The data show roughly 320,000 distinct CDR3 sequences, 9.6% seen once. After removal of 3 bases from V and 1 base from J, the junction contained 3 bases not matched to a gene. Germline V gene sequence: CDR1 SQVTM, CDR2 ANQGSEA. This CDR3 has 15 amino acids. The V gene is TRBV29-1, the J gene TRBJ2-2, with TRBD2 identical over 9 bases. Source material: PBMCs. The TCR comes from a human donor in good health (CMV status not recorded). Some clones in this sample may be carry-over from other donors' samples. For the CDR3, the DNA is TGCAGCGTTGATTCAGCGGGGGGGAACACCGGGGAGCTGTTTTTT. It is translated as CSVDSAGGNTGELFF.